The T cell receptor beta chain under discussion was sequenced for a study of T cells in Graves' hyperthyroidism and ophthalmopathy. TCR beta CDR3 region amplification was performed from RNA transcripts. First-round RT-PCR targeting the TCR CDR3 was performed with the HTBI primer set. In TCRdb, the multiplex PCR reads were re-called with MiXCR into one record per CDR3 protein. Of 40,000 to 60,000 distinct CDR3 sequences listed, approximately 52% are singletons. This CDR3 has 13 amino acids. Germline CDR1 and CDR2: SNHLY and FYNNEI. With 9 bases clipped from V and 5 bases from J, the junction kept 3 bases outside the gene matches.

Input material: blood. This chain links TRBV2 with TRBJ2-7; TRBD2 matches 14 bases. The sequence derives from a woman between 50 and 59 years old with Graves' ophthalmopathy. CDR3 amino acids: CARGLAGAHEQYF. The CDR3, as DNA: TGTGCCAGGGGACTAGCGGGAGCCCACGAGCAGTACTTC. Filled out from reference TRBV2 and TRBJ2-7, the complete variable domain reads EPEVTQTPSHQVTQMGQEVILRCVPISNHLYFYWYRQILGQKVEFLVSFYNNEISEKSEIFDDQFSVERPDGSNFTLKIRSTKLEDSAMYFCARGLAGAHEQYFGPGTRLTVT.